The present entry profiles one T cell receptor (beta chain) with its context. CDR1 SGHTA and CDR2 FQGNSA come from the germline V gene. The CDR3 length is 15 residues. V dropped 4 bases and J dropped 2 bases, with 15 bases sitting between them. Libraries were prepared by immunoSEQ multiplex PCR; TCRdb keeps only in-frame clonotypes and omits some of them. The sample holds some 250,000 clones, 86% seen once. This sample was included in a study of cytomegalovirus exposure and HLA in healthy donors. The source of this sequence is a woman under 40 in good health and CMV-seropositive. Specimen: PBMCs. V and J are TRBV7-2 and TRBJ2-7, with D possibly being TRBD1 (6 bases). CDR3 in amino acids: CASSWGRAGPYEQYF. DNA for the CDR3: TGTGCCAGCAGCTGGGGGCGGGCTGGACCCTACGAGCAGTACTTC.